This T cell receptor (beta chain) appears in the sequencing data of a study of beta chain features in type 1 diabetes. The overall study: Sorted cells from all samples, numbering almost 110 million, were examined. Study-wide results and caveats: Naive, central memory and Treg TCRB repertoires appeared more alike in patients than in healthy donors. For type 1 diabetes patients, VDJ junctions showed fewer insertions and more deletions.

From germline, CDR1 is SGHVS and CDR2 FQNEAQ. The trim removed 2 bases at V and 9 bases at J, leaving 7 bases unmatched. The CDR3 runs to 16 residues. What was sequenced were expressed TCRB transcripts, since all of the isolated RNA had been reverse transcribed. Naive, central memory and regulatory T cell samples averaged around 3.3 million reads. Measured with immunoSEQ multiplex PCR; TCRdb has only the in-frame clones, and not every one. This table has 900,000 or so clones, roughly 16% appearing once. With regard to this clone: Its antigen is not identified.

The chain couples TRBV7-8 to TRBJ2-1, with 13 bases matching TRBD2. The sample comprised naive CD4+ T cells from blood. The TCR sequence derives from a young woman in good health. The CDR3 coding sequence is TGTGCCAGCAGCTTATTCAGACTAGCGGGAGGAGGTGAGCAGTTCTTC. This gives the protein CASSLFRLAGGGEQFF.